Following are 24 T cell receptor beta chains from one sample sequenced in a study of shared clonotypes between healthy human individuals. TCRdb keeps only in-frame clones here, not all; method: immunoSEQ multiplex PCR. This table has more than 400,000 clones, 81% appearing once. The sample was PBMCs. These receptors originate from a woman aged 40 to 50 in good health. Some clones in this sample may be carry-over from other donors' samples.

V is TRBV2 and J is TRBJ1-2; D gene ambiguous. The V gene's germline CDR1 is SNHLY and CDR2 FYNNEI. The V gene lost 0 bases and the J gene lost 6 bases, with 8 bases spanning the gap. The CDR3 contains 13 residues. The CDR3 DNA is TGTGCCAGCAGTGAAGCTGGGAGGGATGGCTACACCTTC. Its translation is CASSEAGRDGYTF. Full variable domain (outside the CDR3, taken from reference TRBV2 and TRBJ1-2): EPEVTQTPSHQVTQMGQEVILRCVPISNHLYFYWYRQILGQKVEFLVSFYNNEISEKSEIFDDQFSVERPDGSNFTLKIRSTKLEDSAMYFCASSEAGRDGYTFGSGTRLTVV.

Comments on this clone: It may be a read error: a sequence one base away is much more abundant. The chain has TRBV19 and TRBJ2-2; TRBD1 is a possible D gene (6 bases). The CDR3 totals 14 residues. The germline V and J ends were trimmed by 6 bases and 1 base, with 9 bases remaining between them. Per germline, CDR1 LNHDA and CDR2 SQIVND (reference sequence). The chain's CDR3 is CASSLGQNTGELFF. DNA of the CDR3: TGTGCCAGTAGCTTGGGACAGAACACCGGGGAGCTGTTTTTT.

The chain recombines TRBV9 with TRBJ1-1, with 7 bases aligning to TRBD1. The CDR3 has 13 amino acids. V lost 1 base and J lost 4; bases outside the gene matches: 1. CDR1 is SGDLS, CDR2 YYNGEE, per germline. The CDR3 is CASSVWDSTEAFF. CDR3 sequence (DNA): TGTGCCAGCAGCGTATGGGACAGCACTGAAGCTTTCTTT.

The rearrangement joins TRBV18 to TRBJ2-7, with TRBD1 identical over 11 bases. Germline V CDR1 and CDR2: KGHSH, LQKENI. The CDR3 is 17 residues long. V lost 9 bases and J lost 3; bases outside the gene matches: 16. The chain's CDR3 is CASSRAPRTGGGYEQYF. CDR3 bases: TGTGCCAGTTCGAGAGCCCCCCGGACAGGGGGCGGCTACGAGCAGTACTTC.

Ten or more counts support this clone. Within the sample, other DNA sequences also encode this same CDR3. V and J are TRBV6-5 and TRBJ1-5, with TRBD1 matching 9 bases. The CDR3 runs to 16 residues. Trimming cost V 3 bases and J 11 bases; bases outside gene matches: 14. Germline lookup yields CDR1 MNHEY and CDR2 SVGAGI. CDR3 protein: CASSYSAPGQGKAQHF. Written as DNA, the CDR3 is TGTGCCAGCAGTTATTCGGCGCCAGGACAGGGGAAGGCCCAGCATTTT.

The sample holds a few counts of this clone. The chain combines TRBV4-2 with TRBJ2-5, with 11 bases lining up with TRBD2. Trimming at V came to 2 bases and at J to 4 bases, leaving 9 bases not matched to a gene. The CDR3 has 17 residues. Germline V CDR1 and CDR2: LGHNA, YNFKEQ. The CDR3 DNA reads TGTGCCAGCAGCCAACCTACTAGCGGGGGAGGCGTAGAGACCCAGTACTTC. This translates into CASSQPTSGGGVETQYF.

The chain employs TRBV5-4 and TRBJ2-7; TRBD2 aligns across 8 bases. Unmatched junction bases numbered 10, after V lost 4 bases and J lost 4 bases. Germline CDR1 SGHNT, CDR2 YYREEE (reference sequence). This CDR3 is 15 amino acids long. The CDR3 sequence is CASSAPTSGRYEQYF. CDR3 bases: TGTGCCAGCAGCGCCCCTACTAGCGGAAGATACGAGCAGTACTTC.

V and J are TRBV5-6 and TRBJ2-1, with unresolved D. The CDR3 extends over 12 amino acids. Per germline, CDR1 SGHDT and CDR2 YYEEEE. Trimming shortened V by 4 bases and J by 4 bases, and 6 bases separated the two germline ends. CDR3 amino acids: CASSVRYNEQFF. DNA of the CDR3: TGTGCCAGCAGCGTGAGATACAATGAGCAGTTCTTC.

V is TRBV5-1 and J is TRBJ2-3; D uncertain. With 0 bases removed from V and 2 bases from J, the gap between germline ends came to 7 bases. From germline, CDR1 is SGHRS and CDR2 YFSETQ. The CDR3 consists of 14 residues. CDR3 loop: CASSLAGNTDTQYF. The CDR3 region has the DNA TGCGCCAGCAGCTTGGCAGGAAACACAGATACGCAGTATTTT.

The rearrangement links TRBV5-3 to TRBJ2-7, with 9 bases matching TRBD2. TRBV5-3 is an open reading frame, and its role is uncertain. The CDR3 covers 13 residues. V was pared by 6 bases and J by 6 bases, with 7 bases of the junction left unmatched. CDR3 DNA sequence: TGTGCCAGAAAGGGACTAGCCCTAACCGAGCAGTACTTC. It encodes CARKGLALTEQYF.

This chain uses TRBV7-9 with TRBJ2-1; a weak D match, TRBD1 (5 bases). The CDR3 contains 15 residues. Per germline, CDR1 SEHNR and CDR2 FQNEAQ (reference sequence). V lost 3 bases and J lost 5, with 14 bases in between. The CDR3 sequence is CASSFPDRPHNEQFF. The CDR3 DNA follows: TGTGCCAGCAGCTTTCCAGACAGACCACACAATGAGCAGTTCTTC.

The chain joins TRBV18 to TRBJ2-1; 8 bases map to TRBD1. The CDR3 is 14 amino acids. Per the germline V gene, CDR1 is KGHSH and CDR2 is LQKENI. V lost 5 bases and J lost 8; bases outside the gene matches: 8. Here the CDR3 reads CASSSFGTGDEQFF. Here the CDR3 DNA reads TGTGCCAGCTCATCGTTCGGGACAGGAGATGAGCAGTTCTTC.

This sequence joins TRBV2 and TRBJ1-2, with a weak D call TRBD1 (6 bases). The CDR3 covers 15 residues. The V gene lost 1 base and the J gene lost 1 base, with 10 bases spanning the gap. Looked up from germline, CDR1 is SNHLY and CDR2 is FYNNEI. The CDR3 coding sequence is TGTGCCAGCAGTGAAGTGGGGGCCGGTAACTATGGCTACACCTTC. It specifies CASSEVGAGNYGYTF.

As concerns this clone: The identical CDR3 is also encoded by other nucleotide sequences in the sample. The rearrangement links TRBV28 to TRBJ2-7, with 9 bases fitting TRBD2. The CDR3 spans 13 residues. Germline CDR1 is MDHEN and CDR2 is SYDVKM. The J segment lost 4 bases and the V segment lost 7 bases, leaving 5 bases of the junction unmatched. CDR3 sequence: CASTPGLAYEQYF. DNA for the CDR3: TGTGCCAGCACCCCGGGACTAGCTTACGAGCAGTACTTC. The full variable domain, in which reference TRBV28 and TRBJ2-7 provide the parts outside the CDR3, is DVKVTQSSRYLVKRTGEKVFLECVQDMDHENMFWYRQDPGLGLRLIYFSYDVKMKEKGDIPEGYSVSREKKERFSLILESASTNQTSMYLCASTPGLAYEQYFGPGTRLTVT.

The CDR3 nucleotides are TGTGCCAGTGACCTGGATGGGAGGACTGAAGCTTTCTTT. Amino acid sequence: CASDLDGRTEAFF. J is TRBJ1-1 and V is TRBV7-9; D remains unclear. The CDR3 is 13 amino acids. CDR1 and CDR2 from the germline V gene are SEHNR and FQNEAQ (reference sequence). Trimming removed 9 bases at V and 5 bases at J, with 16 bases between.

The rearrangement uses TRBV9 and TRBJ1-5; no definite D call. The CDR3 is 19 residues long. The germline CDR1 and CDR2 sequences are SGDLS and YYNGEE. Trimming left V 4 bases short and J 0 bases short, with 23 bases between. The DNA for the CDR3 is TGTGCCAGCAGCCAAACCGTCCTGCGGCCCGGATATAGCAATCAGCCCCAGCATTTT. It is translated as CASSQTVLRPGYSNQPQHF.

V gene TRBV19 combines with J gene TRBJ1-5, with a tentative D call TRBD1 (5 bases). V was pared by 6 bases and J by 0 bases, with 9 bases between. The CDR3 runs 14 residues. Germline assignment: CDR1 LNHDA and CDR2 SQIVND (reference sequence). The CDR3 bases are TGTGCCAGTAGAGGGACGGTTAGCAATCAGCCCCAGCATTTT. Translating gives CASRGTVSNQPQHF.

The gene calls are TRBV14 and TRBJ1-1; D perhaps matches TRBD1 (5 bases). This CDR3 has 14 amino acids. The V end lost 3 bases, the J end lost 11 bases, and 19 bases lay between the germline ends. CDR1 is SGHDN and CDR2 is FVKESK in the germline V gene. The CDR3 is CASSHMGVPLGAFF. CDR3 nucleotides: TGTGCCAGCAGCCATATGGGGGTTCCTTTGGGTGCTTTCTTT.

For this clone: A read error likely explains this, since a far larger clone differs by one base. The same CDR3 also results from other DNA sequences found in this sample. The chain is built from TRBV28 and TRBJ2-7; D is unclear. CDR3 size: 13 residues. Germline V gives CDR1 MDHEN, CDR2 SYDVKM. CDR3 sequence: CASSLGIVYEQYF. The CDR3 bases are TGTGCCAGCAGTTTGGGGATAGTCTACGAACAGTACTTC.

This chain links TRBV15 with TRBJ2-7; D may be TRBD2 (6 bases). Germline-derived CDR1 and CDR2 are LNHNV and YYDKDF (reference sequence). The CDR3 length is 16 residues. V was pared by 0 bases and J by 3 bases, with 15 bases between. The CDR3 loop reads CATSRDWGLPIYEQYF. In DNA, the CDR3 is TGTGCCACCAGCAGAGATTGGGGACTTCCAATCTACGAGCAGTACTTC.

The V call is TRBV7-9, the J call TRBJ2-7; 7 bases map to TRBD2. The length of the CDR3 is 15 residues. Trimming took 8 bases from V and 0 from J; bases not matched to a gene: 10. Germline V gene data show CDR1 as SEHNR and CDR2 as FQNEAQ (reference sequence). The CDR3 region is CASGQYRGGSYEQYF. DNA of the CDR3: TGTGCCAGCGGCCAATACCGCGGGGGCTCCTACGAGCAGTACTTC.

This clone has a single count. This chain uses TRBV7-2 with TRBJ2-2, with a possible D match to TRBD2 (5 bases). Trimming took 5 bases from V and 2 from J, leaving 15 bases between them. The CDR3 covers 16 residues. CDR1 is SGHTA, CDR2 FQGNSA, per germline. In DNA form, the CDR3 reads TGTGCCAGCAGCCCCCTGGACTGGACCAACACCGGGGAGCTGTTTTTT. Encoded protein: CASSPLDWTNTGELFF. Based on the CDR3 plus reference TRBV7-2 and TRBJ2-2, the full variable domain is GAGVSQSPSNKVTEKGKDVELRCDPISGHTALYWYRQSLGQGLEFLIYFQGNSAPDKSGLPSDRFSAERTGGSVSTLTIQRTQQEDSAVYLCASSPLDWTNTGELFFGEGSRLTVL.

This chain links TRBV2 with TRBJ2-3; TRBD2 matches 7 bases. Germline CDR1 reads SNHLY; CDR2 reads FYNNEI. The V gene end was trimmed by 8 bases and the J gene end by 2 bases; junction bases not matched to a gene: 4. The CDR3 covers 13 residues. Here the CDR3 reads CASGREATDTQYF. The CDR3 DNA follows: TGTGCCAGCGGACGGGAGGCCACAGATACGCAGTATTTT. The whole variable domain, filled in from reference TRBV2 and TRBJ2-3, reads EPEVTQTPSHQVTQMGQEVILRCVPISNHLYFYWYRQILGQKVEFLVSFYNNEISEKSEIFDDQFSVERPDGSNFTLKIRSTKLEDSAMYFCASGREATDTQYFGPGTRLTVL.

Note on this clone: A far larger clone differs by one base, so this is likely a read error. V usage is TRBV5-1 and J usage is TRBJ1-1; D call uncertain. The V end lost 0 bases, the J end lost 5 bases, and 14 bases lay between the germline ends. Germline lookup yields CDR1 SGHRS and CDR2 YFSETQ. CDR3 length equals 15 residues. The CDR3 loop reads CASSLGAAEYTEAFF. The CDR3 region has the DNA TGCGCCAGCAGCTTGGGGGCAGCCGAGTATACTGAAGCTTTCTTT.